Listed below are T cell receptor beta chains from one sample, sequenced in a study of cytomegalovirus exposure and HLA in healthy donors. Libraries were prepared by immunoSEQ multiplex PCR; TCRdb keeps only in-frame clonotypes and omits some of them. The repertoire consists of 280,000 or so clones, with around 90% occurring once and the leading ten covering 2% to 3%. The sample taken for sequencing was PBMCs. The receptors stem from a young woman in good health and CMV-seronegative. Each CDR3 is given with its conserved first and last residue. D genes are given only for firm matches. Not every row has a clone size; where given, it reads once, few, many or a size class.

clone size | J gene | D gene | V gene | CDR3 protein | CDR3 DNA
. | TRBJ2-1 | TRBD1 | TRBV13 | CASSLGRTGGLYNKQFF | TGTGCCAGCAGCTTAGGCCGTACAGGGGGCCTATACAATAAGCAGTTCTTC
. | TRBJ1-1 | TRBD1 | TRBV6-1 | CASSLQGTEAFF | TGTGCCAGCAGTCTACAGGGGACTGAAGCTTTCTTT
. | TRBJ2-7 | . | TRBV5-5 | CASSFERGTYEQYF | TGTGCCAGCAGCTTTGAAAGGGGCACCTACGAGCAGTACTTC
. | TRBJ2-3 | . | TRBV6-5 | CASSLTSSRTDTQYF | TGTGCCAGCAGTCTGACTAGTTCTCGCACAGATACGCAGTATTTT
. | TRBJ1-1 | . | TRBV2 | CASSLQGQNTEAFF | TGTGCCAGCAGTTTACAGGGTCAAAACACTGAAGCTTTCTTT
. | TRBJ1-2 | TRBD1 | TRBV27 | CASTRQGSGNYGYTF | TGTGCCAGCACGAGACAGGGGAGCGGTAACTATGGCTACACCTTC
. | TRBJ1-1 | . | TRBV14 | CASSQDLPGNTEAFF | TGTGCCAGCAGCCAAGATCTCCCAGGGAACACTGAAGCTTTCTTT
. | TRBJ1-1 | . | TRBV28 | CASRALAVSAEAFF | TGTGCCAGCAGGGCTTTGGCTGTAAGCGCTGAAGCTTTCTTT
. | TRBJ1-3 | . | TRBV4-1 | CASSQVQASDRSGNTIYF | TGCGCCAGCAGCCAAGTGCAGGCCTCGGATCGCTCTGGAAACACCATATATTTT
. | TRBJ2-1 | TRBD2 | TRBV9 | CASSPAGVSYNEQFF | TGTGCCAGCAGCCCAGCGGGGGTTAGCTACAATGAGCAGTTCTTC
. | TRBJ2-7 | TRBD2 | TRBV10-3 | CAAAGTRTYEQYF | TGTGCCGCAGCCGGGACTAGGACCTACGAGCAGTACTTC
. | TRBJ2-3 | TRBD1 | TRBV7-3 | CASSSEGQGMDTQYF | TGTGCCAGCAGCTCAGAGGGACAGGGGATGGATACGCAGTATTTT
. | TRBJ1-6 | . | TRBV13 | CASSSRLKGSPLHF | TGTGCCAGCAGCTCACGGCTAAAGGGGTCACCCCTCCACTTT
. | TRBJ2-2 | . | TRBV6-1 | CASSAFLGPNTGELFF | TGTGCCAGCAGTGCATTTCTGGGGCCGAACACCGGGGAGCTGTTTTTT
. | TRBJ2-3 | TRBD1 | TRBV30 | CAWSQGAPTDTQYF | TGTGCCTGGAGCCAGGGGGCTCCCACAGATACGCAGTATTTT
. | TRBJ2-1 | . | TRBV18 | CASATGYLSGYNEQFF | TGTGCCAGTGCCACAGGGTATCTTTCGGGTTACAATGAGCAGTTCTTC
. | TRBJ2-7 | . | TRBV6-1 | CASRGGTSLYEQYF | TGTGCCAGCAGGGGCGGGACCTCACTCTACGAGCAGTACTTC
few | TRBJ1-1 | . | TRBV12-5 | CASGLVVYQAFF | TGTGCTAGTGGTTTGGTCGTGTATCAAGCTTTCTTT
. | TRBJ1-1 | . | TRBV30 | CAWSVQTEAFF | TGTGCCTGGAGTGTACAGACTGAAGCTTTCTTT
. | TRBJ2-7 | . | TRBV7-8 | CASSLERAGANEQYF | TGTGCCAGCAGCTTAGAAAGGGCGGGGGCGAACGAGCAGTACTTC
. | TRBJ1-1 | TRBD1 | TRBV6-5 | CASTRGDTEAFF | TGTGCCAGCACCAGGGGGGACACTGAAGCTTTCTTT
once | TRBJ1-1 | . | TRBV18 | CASSSLSSNTEAFF | TGTGCCAGCTCCTCACTAAGTTCGAACACTGAAGCTTTCTTT
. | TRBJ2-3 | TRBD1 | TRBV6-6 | CASSPTQGTRTDTQYF | TGTGCCAGCAGTCCCACACAGGGGACCCGCACAGATACGCAGTATTTT
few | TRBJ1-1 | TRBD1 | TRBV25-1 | CASSGDRGPSTEAFF | TGTGCCAGCAGCGGGGACAGGGGGCCTAGCACTGAAGCTTTCTTT
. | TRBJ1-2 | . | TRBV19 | CASSRPQGIGGYTF | TGTGCCAGTAGTCGGCCACAGGGAATAGGTGGCTACACCTTC
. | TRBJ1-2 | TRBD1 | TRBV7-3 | CASSRQPGQDSNYGYTF | TGTGCCAGCAGCCGTCAGCCGGGACAGGACTCTAACTATGGCTACACCTTC
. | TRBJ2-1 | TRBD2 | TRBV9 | CASSPTRSGEGSFF | TGTGCCAGCAGCCCGACCCGCTCCGGGGAGGGCTCCTTCTTC